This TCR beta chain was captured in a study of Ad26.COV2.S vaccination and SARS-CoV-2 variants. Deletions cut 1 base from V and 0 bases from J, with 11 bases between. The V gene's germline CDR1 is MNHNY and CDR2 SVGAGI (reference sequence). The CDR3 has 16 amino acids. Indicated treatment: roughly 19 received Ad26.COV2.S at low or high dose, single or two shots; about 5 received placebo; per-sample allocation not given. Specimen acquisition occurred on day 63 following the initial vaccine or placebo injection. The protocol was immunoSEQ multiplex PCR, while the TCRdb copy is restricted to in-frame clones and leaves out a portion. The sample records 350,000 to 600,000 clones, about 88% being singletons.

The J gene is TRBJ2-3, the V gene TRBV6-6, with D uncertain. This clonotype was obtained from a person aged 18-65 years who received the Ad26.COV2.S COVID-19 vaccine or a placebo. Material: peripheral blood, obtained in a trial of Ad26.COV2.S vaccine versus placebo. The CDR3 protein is CASSYYNQLSTDTQYF. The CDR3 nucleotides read TGTGCCAGCAGTTACTATAATCAACTCAGCACAGATACGCAGTATTTT.